This T cell receptor beta chain was documented in a study of shared clonotypes between healthy human individuals. Study-wide points: Naive CD4 clonotypes overlapped across several donors at approximately 5%. An expected dependence of interdonor clonotype sharing on sequencing depth was noted. Only blood samples were collected, and tissue repertoires likely differ.

Every subset's genomic DNA went evenly onto several immunoSEQ plates. The protocol was immunoSEQ multiplex PCR, while the TCRdb copy is restricted to in-frame clones and leaves out a portion. The table shows about 1 million clones, with around 76% occurring only once. The CDR3 spans 13 residues. The V gene's germline CDR1 is MGHRA and CDR2 YSYEKL. Trimming at V came to 8 bases and at J to 1 base, leaving 4 bases not matched to a gene. Note on this clone: Antigen unknown.

This TCR came from a man younger than 35 in good health. The sequencing sample was made of memory CD4+ T cells sorted from blood. Regarding subset: CD45RA-negative fraction. V is TRBV4-1 and J is TRBJ2-7; 8 positions agree with TRBD2. CDR3 sequence: CASGLAGSYEQYF. The CDR3 bases are TGCGCCAGCGGGCTAGCGGGTTCCTACGAGCAGTACTTC.